This passage covers 26 T cell receptor beta chains from one sample sequenced in a study of blood T cell repertoires in COVID-19. Repertoires were generated with immunoSEQ multiplex PCR, while TCRdb's copy carries only in-frame clones and drops some. The table shows some 140,000 clones, with about 85% occurring only once. Material: peripheral blood. The receptors originated from a man in his 60s with COVID-19, enrolled during active disease.

The J gene is TRBJ2-1, the V gene TRBV3-1 (or the pseudogene TRBV3-2), with TRBD2 matching 15 bases. This CDR3 is built from 14 residues. The germline V gene encodes CDR1 LGHDT and CDR2 YNNKEL (reference sequence). Germline trimming cut 7 bases from V and 13 bases from J; bases unmatched to any gene: 8. The CDR3 here is CASTRGLAGGPQFF. CDR3 nucleotide sequence: TGTGCCAGCACCCGGGGACTAGCGGGAGGCCCTCAGTTCTTC.

The V call is TRBV6-2 or TRBV6-3, the J call TRBJ2-5; 7 nucleotides agree with TRBD1. Germline lookup yields CDR1 MNHEY and CDR2 SVGEGT. The CDR3 has 17 amino acids. The V segment lost 4 bases and the J segment 3 bases; nucleotides outside the gene matches: 14. The CDR3 sequence is CASSSYRRATGEETQYF. The CDR3 nucleotides are TGTGCCAGCAGTTCTTACCGACGCGCCACAGGGGAAGAGACCCAGTACTTC.

The sample holds one count of this clone. The chain employs TRBV27 and TRBJ1-2; 7 bases are shared with TRBD1. Per the germline V gene, CDR1 is MNHEY and CDR2 is SMNVEV (reference sequence). J was trimmed by 4 bases and V by 0 bases; bases with no gene match: 8. The CDR3 runs to 16 residues. CDR3 in amino acids: CASSLSARGQGYGYTF. Written as DNA, the CDR3 is TGTGCCAGCAGTTTATCGGCGAGGGGGCAGGGCTATGGCTACACCTTC.

This rearrangement joins TRBV6-2 or TRBV6-3 to TRBJ2-6; no reliable D call. Trimming removed 7 bases from V and 0 bases from J, with 16 bases in between. The CDR3 length is 17 residues. The V gene's germline CDR1 is MNHEY and CDR2 SVGEGT. The CDR3 protein is CASIPAPFGSGANVLTF. The CDR3 DNA is TGTGCCAGCATCCCCGCGCCATTCGGCTCTGGGGCCAACGTCCTGACTTTC.

J is TRBJ1-2 and V is TRBV2, with TRBD1 identical over 7 bases. V shed 5 bases, J shed 4 bases, and the junction held 10 bases outside the gene matches. Germline CDR1 is SNHLY and CDR2 is FYNNEI. There are 15 residues in the CDR3. Here the CDR3 reads CASSQLRQGSYGYTF. CDR3 nucleotides: TGTGCCAGCAGTCAGCTACGACAGGGCTCCTATGGCTACACCTTC.

V and J are TRBV10-3 and TRBJ1-6; possibly TRBD1 for D (6 bases). The CDR3 totals 12 residues. V lost 5 bases and J 10 bases, leaving 9 bases between the germline ends. In germline, CDR1 is ENHRY, CDR2 SYGVKD. CDR3 in amino acids: CAISPGESPLHF. CDR3 nucleotide sequence: TGTGCCATCAGTCCAGGGGAATCACCCCTCCACTTT.

This chain joins TRBV5-1 and TRBJ2-1, with D possibly matching TRBD2 (5 bases). Trimming cost V 2 bases and J 5 bases, with 11 bases left between them. This CDR3 has 14 amino acids. The germline gives CDR1 SGHRS, CDR2 YFSETQ. Here the CDR3 reads CASSFGGVNNEQFF. Here the CDR3 DNA reads TGCGCCAGCAGCTTCGGAGGCGTAAACAATGAGCAGTTCTTC.

This clone appeared once. V gene TRBV18 combines with J gene TRBJ1-1, with D possibly TRBD1 on 5 matching bases. CDR1 is KGHSH, CDR2 LQKENI, per germline. With 5 bases removed from V and 2 bases from J, the gap between germline ends came to 15 bases. The length of the CDR3 is 15 residues. The CDR3 region has the DNA TGTGCCAGCTCATCTCAAACAGGAATCAACACTGAAGCTTTCTTT. Translation gives CASSSQTGINTEAFF. The whole variable domain, remainder taken from reference TRBV18 and TRBJ1-1, is NAGVMQNPRHLVRRRGQEARLRCSPMKGHSHVYWYRQLPEEGLKFMVYLQKENIIDESGMPKERFSAEFPKEGPSILRIQQVVRGDSAAYFCASSSQTGINTEAFFGQGTRLTVV.

This clone was seen many times. The V call is TRBV4-1, the J call TRBJ1-6; tentative D call: TRBD1 (6 bases). This CDR3 spans 17 amino acids. Germline loops: CDR1 MGHRA, CDR2 YSYEKL. V was cut by 2 bases and J by 8 bases, with 19 bases left in between. The CDR3: CASSQTAIRGIHSPLHF. CDR3 in DNA: TGCGCCAGCAGCCAAACGGCGATCAGGGGTATTCATTCACCCCTCCACTTT.

The CDR3, as DNA: TGTGCCATCAGCGTCGACAGAGACTATGGCTACACCTTC. It encodes CAISVDRDYGYTF. This chain connects TRBV10-3 to TRBJ1-2; weak D call: TRBD1 (5 bases). Germline V CDR1 and CDR2: ENHRY, SYGVKD. V was shortened by 6 bases and J by 3 bases, with 11 bases between the two germline ends. The CDR3 runs 13 residues.

The chain joins TRBV18 to TRBJ1-3, with 7 bases aligning to TRBD1. With V trimmed by 6 bases and J by 0 bases, 5 bases remained unmatched. The CDR3 totals 15 residues. CDR1 and CDR2 from the germline V gene are KGHSH and LQKENI. The CDR3 loop is CASSGRGPSGNTIYF. DNA of the CDR3: TGTGCCAGCTCGGGAAGGGGGCCCTCTGGAAACACCATATATTTT.

The V call is TRBV12-3 or TRBV12-4, the J call TRBJ1-4; D gene unclear. Trimming shortened V by 3 bases and J by 4 bases, and 6 bases separated the two germline ends. The CDR3 has 13 residues. The CDR3 is CASSLEINEKLFF. As DNA, the CDR3 is TGTGCCAGCAGTTTGGAGATTAATGAAAAACTGTTTTTT.

This sequence joins TRBV5-8 and TRBJ2-3; a possible D gene is TRBD1 (6 bases). Germline CDR1 and CDR2: SGHTS and YDEGEE. The CDR3 has 15 residues. The V gene lost 4 bases and the J gene lost 0 bases, with 12 bases spanning the gap. The CDR3 loop reads CASSPGQSSTDTQYF. CDR3 coding DNA: TGTGCCAGCAGCCCCGGACAGTCCAGCACAGATACGCAGTATTTT.

This chain links TRBV12-3 or TRBV12-4 with TRBJ1-1; 7 bases are a match to TRBD1. The trim removed 6 bases at V and 4 bases at J, leaving 5 bases unmatched. The CDR3 has 13 residues. CDR3 DNA: TGTGCCAGCAGGGGACAGACGGGCACTGAAGCTTTCTTT. Encoded protein: CASRGQTGTEAFF.

The chain combines TRBV7-2 with TRBJ1-2; D is undetermined. From germline, CDR1 is SGHTA and CDR2 FQGNSA. Trimming took off 1 base at V and 6 bases at J, with 6 bases between the two ends. The CDR3 extends over 12 amino acids. Written as DNA, the CDR3 is TGTGCCAGCAGCTTAGGAGGGAATGGCTACACCTTC. Residues: CASSLGGNGYTF.

The V call is TRBV28, the J call TRBJ2-7; TRBD1 aligns across 7 bases. Trimming removed 2 bases from V and 12 bases from J; junction bases left unmatched: 7. CDR1 is MDHEN, CDR2 SYDVKM, per germline. The CDR3 is 12 amino acids. DNA for the CDR3: TGTGCCAGCAGTTTAAGTCAGGGGGAGACGTACTTC. Protein product: CASSLSQGETYF.

The V and J genes are TRBV13 and TRBJ1-2, with 8 bases lining up with TRBD1. V lost 4 bases to trimming and J lost 7 bases; unmatched junction nucleotides: 11. Germline loops: CDR1 PRHDT, CDR2 FYEKMQ (reference sequence). The CDR3 consists of 15 residues. The CDR3, as DNA: TGTGCCAGCAGCTCCCAACCGGACAGGGCCGGTGGCTACACCTTC. This gives the protein CASSSQPDRAGGYTF.

The chain joins TRBV30 to TRBJ2-3; TRBD1 matches at 10 bases. The CDR3 is made up of 14 amino acids. From germline, CDR1 is GTSNPN and CDR2 SVGIG (reference sequence). V trimming: 5 bases; J trimming: 6 bases; junction bases outside the gene matches: 8. The CDR3 DNA sequence: TGTGCCTGGGCCTCGGGACAGGGGTGGGATACGCAGTATTTT. This encodes CAWASGQGWDTQYF.

The chain recombines TRBV5-1 with TRBJ2-3; tentative D call: TRBD2 (5 bases). The CDR3 contains 14 residues. V was shortened by 3 bases and J by 1 base, with 9 bases between the two germline ends. CDR1 and CDR2 (germline): SGHRS, YFSETQ. CDR3 protein: CASSSSGRTDTQYF. The CDR3, as DNA: TGCGCCAGCAGCTCAAGCGGTCGCACAGATACGCAGTATTTT.

The V call is TRBV7-9, the J call TRBJ1-5; D unclear. V was clipped by 1 base and J by 1 base, with 14 bases between them. The CDR3 runs 17 residues. CDR1 is SEHNR and CDR2 is FQNEAQ in the germline V gene (reference sequence). The CDR3 nucleotides are TGTGCCAGCAGCTTAGGAGGCGGGGTCGGAAGCAATCAGCCCCAGCATTTT. Residues: CASSLGGGVGSNQPQHF.

The CDR3 DNA reads as TGTGCCAGCAGTTACTCCGGGACAGCGACCTACGAGCAGTACTTC. This encodes CASSYSGTATYEQYF. The chain couples TRBV6-2 or TRBV6-3 to TRBJ2-7; TRBD1 matches at 7 bases. The CDR3 is 15 amino acids. V gave up 0 bases and J gave up 2 bases; unmatched junction bases: 4. The germline V gene has CDR1 MNHEY and CDR2 SVGEGT.

This clone has only a few counts. This rearrangement joins TRBV27 to TRBJ1-1, with D unresolved. Trimming shortened V by 6 bases and J by 2 bases, and 13 bases separated the two germline ends. Germline lookup yields CDR1 MNHEY and CDR2 SMNVEV (reference sequence). The CDR3 totals 14 residues. The CDR3 protein is CASSYQALNTEAFF. CDR3 nucleotide sequence: TGTGCCAGCAGCTATCAGGCCTTAAACACTGAAGCTTTCTTT.

This sequence joins TRBV4-3 and TRBJ2-7; D remains ambiguous. With 0 bases removed from V and 8 bases from J, the gap between germline ends came to 11 bases. Looked up from germline, CDR1 is LGHNA and CDR2 is YSLEER. This CDR3 spans 13 amino acids. The CDR3 DNA reads as TGCGCCAGCAGCCAAGATACGGGTATAAAGCAGTACTTC. It is translated as CASSQDTGIKQYF.

This clone was seen once. The chain employs TRBV29-1 and TRBJ1-1; TRBD1 might be the D (6 bases). Germline V gives CDR1 SQVTM, CDR2 ANQGSEA. With 8 bases removed from V and 2 bases from J, the gap between germline ends came to 21 bases. This CDR3 has 15 amino acids. The DNA of the CDR3 is TGCAGCATAAGGGGGTCGGCCTTTGGAAACACTGAAGCTTTCTTT. Translation gives CSIRGSAFGNTEAFF. Full variable domain (outside the CDR3, taken from reference TRBV29-1 and TRBJ1-1): SAVISQKPSRDICQRGTSLTIQCQVDSQVTMMFWYRQQPGQSLTLIATANQGSEATYESGFVIDKFPISRPNLTFSTLTVSNMSPEDSSIYLCSIRGSAFGNTEAFFGQGTRLTVV.

The V call is TRBV4-1, the J call TRBJ1-6, with D possibly being TRBD1 (6 bases). V lost 6 bases to trimming and J lost 6 bases, with 15 bases between them. In germline, CDR1 is MGHRA, CDR2 YSYEKL. This CDR3 has 15 amino acids. The CDR3 region is CASRDSTGINSPLHF. The CDR3 nucleotides are TGCGCCAGCAGAGACTCAACAGGGATTAATTCACCCCTCCACTTT.

The CDR3 protein is CASSAGVDGYTF. CDR3 in DNA: TGTGCCAGCAGTGCAGGTGTAGATGGCTACACCTTC. The rearrangement uses TRBV25-1 and TRBJ1-2; D is unresolved. From germline, CDR1 is MGHDK and CDR2 SYGVNS. This CDR3 is 12 amino acids long. V was trimmed by 4 bases and J by 6 bases, leaving 9 bases between them.